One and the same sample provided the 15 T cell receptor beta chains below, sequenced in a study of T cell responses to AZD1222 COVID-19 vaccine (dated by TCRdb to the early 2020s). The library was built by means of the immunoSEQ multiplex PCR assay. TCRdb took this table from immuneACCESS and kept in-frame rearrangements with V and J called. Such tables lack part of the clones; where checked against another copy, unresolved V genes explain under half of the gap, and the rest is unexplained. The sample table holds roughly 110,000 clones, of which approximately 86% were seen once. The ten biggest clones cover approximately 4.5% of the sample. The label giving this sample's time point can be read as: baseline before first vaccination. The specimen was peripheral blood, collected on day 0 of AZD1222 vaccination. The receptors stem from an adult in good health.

CDR3 in amino acids: CASRRGVTGELFF. CDR3 nucleotides: TGTGCCAGCAGACGGGGCGTCACCGGGGAGCTGTTTTTT. The rearrangement joins TRBV6-5 to TRBJ2-2, with D perhaps assigned TRBD1 or TRBD2 (5 bases each). CDR3 length: 13 residues. CDR1 and CDR2 from the germline V gene are MNHEY and SVGAGI. Trimming took 6 bases from V and 4 from J, leaving 9 bases between them.

CDR3 sequence: CASSQGGGREQYF. The DNA for the CDR3 is TGTGCCAGCAGCCAAGGGGGAGGGCGCGAGCAGTACTTC. V and J are TRBV3-1 (or the pseudogene TRBV3-2) and TRBJ2-7; 7 nucleotides align to TRBD2. CDR3 length equals 13 residues. Trimming cost V 1 base and J 6 bases; bases outside gene matches: 3. Germline V gene data show CDR1 as LGHDT and CDR2 as YNNKEL (reference sequence).

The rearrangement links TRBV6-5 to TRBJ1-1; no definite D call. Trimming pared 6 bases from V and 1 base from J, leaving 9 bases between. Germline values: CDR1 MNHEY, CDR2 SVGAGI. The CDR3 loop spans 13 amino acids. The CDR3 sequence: CASRADWNTEAFF. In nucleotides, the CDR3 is TGTGCCAGCAGGGCAGATTGGAACACTGAAGCTTTCTTT.

The CDR3 sequence: CASRVGTSEETQYF. CDR3 sequence (DNA): TGTGCCAGCAGGGTAGGGACTAGCGAGGAGACCCAGTACTTC. The gene calls are TRBV5-4 and TRBJ2-5, with 10 positions matching TRBD2. V dropped 5 bases and J dropped 5; count of bases not matched to a gene: 6. The germline CDR1 and CDR2 sequences are SGHNT and YYREEE (reference sequence). This CDR3 is built from 14 residues.

CDR3 DNA sequence: TGTGCCAGCATCGCGGGGGATCTTAGCAATCAGCCCCAGCATTTT. Encoded protein: CASIAGDLSNQPQHF. The chain uses TRBV6-5 and TRBJ1-5, with D possibly matching TRBD1 (5 bases). V was pared by 7 bases and J by 0 bases, with 13 bases between. The CDR3 has 15 residues. Germline values: CDR1 MNHEY, CDR2 SVGAGI.

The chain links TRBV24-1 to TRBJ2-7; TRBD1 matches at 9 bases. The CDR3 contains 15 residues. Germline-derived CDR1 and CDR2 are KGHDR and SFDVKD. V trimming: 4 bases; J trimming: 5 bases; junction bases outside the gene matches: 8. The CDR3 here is CATSDPGTGSHEQYF. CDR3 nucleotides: TGTGCCACCAGTGACCCCGGGACAGGGTCACACGAGCAGTACTTC.

CDR3 sequence: CASSSGTGVSKANEKLFF. The CDR3 DNA sequence: TGTGCCAGCAGCTCCGGGACAGGGGTTTCGAAGGCTAATGAAAAACTGTTTTTT. The chain couples TRBV14 to TRBJ1-4; the match to TRBD1 covers 10 bases. The CDR3 covers 18 residues. Unmatched junction bases numbered 12, after V lost 5 bases and J lost 3 bases. The germline V gene has CDR1 SGHDN and CDR2 FVKESK.

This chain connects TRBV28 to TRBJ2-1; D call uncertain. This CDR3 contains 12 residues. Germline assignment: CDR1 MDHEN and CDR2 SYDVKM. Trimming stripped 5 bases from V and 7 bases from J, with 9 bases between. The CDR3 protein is CASSPLGNEQFF. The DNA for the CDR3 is TGTGCCAGCAGTCCCCTGGGGAATGAGCAGTTCTTC.

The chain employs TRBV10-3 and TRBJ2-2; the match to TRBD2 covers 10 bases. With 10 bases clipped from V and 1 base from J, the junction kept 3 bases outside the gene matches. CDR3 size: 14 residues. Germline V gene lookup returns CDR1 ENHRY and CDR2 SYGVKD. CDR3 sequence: CATLAGVNTGELFF. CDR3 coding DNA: TGTGCCACCCTAGCGGGAGTGAACACCGGGGAGCTGTTTTTT.

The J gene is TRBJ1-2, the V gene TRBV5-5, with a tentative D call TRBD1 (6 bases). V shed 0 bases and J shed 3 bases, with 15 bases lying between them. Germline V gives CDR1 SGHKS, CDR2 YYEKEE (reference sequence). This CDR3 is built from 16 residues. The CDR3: CASSLELQRGHYGYTF. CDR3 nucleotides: TGTGCCAGCAGCTTGGAACTCCAGCGGGGGCACTATGGCTACACCTTC.

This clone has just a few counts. CDR3 nucleotide sequence: TGTGCCAGCAGTTACGGTGCAGGGAGTAACGCTTCACCCCTCCACTTT. Translating it yields CASSYGAGSNASPLHF. V is TRBV6-2 or TRBV6-3 and J is TRBJ1-6, with TRBD1 as a possible D gene (5 bases). Germline-derived CDR1 and CDR2 are MNHEY and SVGEGT. The CDR3 length is 16 residues. The V gene lost 2 bases and the J gene lost 9 bases, with 17 bases spanning the gap.

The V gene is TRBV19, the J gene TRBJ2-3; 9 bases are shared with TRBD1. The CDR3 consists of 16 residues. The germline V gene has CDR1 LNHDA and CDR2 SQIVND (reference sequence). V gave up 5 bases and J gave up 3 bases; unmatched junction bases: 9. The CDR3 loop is CASSLTTGGLTDTQYF. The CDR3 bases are TGTGCCAGTAGTTTGACCACAGGGGGCTTGACAGATACGCAGTATTTT.

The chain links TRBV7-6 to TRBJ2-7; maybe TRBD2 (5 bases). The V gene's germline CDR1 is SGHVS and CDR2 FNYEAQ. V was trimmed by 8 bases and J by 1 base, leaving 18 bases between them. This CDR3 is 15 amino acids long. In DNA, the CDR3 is TGTGCCAGCTCGACGACCCCCGGGGTTTCCTACGAGCAGTACTTC. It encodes CASSTTPGVSYEQYF.

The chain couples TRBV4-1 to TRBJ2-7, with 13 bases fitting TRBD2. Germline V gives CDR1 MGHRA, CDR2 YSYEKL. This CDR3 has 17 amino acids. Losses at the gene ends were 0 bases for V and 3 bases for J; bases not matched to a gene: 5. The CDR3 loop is CASSQEGTSGIFYEQYF. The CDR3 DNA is TGCGCCAGCAGCCAAGAGGGGACTAGCGGGATCTTCTACGAGCAGTACTTC.

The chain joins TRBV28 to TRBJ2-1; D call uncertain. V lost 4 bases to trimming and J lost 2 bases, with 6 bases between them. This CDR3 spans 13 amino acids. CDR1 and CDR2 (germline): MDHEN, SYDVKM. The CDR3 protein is CASSSTTYNEQFF. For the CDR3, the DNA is TGTGCCAGCAGTTCGACCACCTACAATGAGCAGTTCTTC.